This is a list of T cell receptor beta chains from one sample in a study of blood T cell repertoires in COVID-19. Sequencing was performed with immunoSEQ multiplex PCR; in TCRdb, only in-frame clones are kept and a portion is missing. The sample holds tens of thousands of clones; more than 65% are singletons and the top ten take about 7.6%. Sequencing was done on a sample of peripheral blood. The receptors shown here come from a human donor in a cohort sampled during active COVID-19. Each CDR3 is given with its conserved first and last residue.

TRBJ1-4	TRBV19	CASSMGTGGVANEKLFF
TRBJ2-5	TRBV10-1	CASSEDVSGSGETQYF
TRBJ2-2	TRBV10-3	CAIGGTGGTGELFF
TRBJ1-1	TRBV30	CAWSGGGKGTEAFF
TRBJ2-1	TRBV24-1	CATSDWGTYNEQFF
TRBJ1-6	TRBV10-3	CAISDLGGGDSPLHF
TRBJ2-3	TRBV5-4	CASSPGLAPGDTQYF
TRBJ2-7	TRBV5-1	CASSFRGHGHEQYF
TRBJ1-2	TRBV7-2	CASSFSSERGYTF
TRBJ2-2	TRBV3-1/TRBV3-2	CASSPRDRGAGELFF
TRBJ1-3	TRBV7-6	CASSRMNSGQGNTIYF
TRBJ2-3	TRBV21-1	CASSKPGLAGVDTQYF
TRBJ2-7	TRBV19	CASSPPDRQPFYEQYF
TRBJ1-2	TRBV18	CASSQGQGQYYGYTF
TRBJ1-1	TRBV7-9	CASSLQGINTEAFF
TRBJ2-1	TRBV27	CASSLVAGPYNEQFF
TRBJ2-5	TRBV10-3	CAISVGTSGKETQYF
TRBJ1-6	TRBV5-1	CASSLGGTADNSPLHF
TRBJ1-3	TRBV6-5	CASRGTGFSGNTIYF
TRBJ1-1	TRBV19	CASSIGQVEAFF
TRBJ1-2	TRBV28	CASLAGPSYGYTF
TRBJ2-7	TRBV28	CASSPSKTTPDEQYF
TRBJ2-2	TRBV7-8	CASSLEDSLYTGELFF
TRBJ1-2	TRBV7-9	CASSLQVNYGYTF
TRBJ2-1	TRBV11-3	CASSTGLAGAYEQFF
TRBJ2-7	TRBV29-1	CSVEGTRGQGSPREQYF
TRBJ2-1	TRBV9	CASSVGTESYNEQFF
TRBJ2-2	TRBV7-2	CASSLSHRVSTGELFF
TRBJ2-5	TRBV24-1	CATSDPGQGAETQYF
TRBJ2-7	TRBV6-2/TRBV6-3	CASSYLGNQGSGEQYF
TRBJ2-1	TRBV11-1	CASSLVRGRDNEQFF
TRBJ1-1	TRBV28	CAINEAGGGDTEAFF
TRBJ2-5	TRBV18	CASSPLPRGQETQYF
TRBJ2-6	TRBV5-4	CASSLERSGANVLTF
TRBJ1-2	TRBV30	CAWSAGTGGAYGYTF
TRBJ2-2	TRBV7-2	CASSIQGAGGELFF
TRBJ2-4	TRBV15	CATRGPRGDQYF
TRBJ2-2	TRBV9	CASSVGSGSFPGELFF
TRBJ2-7	TRBV2	CASYRDRGDEQYF
TRBJ2-1	TRBV7-3	CASSPRDYNEQFF
TRBJ1-5	TRBV27	CASSLGRVNQPQHF
TRBJ1-4	TRBV24-1	CATSGTGAGEKLFF
TRBJ1-1	TRBV10-3	CAIGSSGTGTLSTEAFF
TRBJ2-7	TRBV6-6	CASSYTGQGKDEQYF
TRBJ1-5	TRBV30	CAWSSGYFDQPQHF
TRBJ1-5	TRBV6-6	CASSYGQGSNQPQHF
TRBJ2-1	TRBV5-8	CASSPTGLAVYNEQFF
TRBJ2-7	TRBV3-1/TRBV3-2	CASSPGTRGYEQYF
TRBJ1-5	TRBV20-1	CSASKGQGNSQPQHF
TRBJ1-6	TRBV7-3	CASSPTGGENSPLHF
TRBJ2-7	TRBV28	CASSGTPKRSYEQYF
TRBJ2-3	TRBV9	CASSQTGLAGDTQYF
TRBJ2-1	TRBV10-3	CAISDLRDNEQFF
TRBJ1-1	TRBV19	CASTRTGPEAFF
TRBJ1-5	TRBV27	CASSFSGVGSNQPQHF
TRBJ1-1	TRBV19	CASSIGGNTEAFF
TRBJ2-3	TRBV11-2	CASSLGLAGATDTQYF
TRBJ2-7	TRBV18	CASSRERAYEQYF
TRBJ2-1	TRBV6-1	CASSDGLAGSNEQFF